This T cell receptor (beta chain) was sequenced in a study of shared clonotypes between healthy human individuals. Study in general: The study used three CD4 naive, three CD4 memory, two CD8 naive and one CD8 memory plate per donor. Study-wide points: Only blood underwent sampling, and tissue repertoires likely differ.

The table lists this clone with a few counts. The antigen is undetermined. This CDR3 has 15 residues. V lost 2 bases to trimming and J lost 0 bases; unmatched junction nucleotides: 3. Germline V gene lookup returns CDR1 LGHNA and CDR2 YSLEER. Sequencing was performed with immunoSEQ multiplex PCR; in TCRdb, only in-frame clones are kept and a portion is missing. The table has more than 2 million clones, approximately 94% seen once. Donors, healthy HIV-negative adults, lacked recent acute infections or vaccinations. Sequenced input: naive CD4+ T cells sorted from blood. The subset: CD45RA+ positively selected. This chain connects TRBV4-3 to TRBJ1-1, with 7 bases aligning to TRBD1. The receptor was isolated from a man aged 18-30 years in good health. In DNA, the CDR3 is TGCGCCAGCAGCCAACCGACAGGGCTGAACACTGAAGCTTTCTTT. Protein product: CASSQPTGLNTEAFF.